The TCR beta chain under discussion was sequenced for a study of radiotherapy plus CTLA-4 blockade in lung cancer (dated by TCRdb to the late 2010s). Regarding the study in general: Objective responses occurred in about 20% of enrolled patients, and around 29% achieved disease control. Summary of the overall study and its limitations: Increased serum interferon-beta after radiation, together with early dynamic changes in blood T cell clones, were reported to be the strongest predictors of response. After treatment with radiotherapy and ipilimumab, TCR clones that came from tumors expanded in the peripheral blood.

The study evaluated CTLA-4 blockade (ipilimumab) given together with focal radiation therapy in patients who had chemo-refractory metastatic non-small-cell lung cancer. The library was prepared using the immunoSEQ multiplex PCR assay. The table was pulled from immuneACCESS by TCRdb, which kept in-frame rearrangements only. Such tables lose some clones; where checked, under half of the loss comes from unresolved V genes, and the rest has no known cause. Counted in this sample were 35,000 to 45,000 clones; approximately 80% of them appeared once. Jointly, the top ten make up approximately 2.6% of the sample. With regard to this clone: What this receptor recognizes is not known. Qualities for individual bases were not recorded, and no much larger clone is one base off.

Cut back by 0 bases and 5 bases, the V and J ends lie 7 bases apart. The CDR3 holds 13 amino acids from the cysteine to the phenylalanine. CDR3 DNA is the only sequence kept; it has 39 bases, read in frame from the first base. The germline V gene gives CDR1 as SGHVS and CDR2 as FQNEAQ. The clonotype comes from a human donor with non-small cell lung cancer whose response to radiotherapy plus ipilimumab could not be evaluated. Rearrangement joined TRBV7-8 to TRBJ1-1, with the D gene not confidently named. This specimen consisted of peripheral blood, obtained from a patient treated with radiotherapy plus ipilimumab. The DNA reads TGTGCCAGCAGCTTAGCCCCCCAGACTGAAGCTTTCTTT. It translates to CASSLAPQTEAFF.